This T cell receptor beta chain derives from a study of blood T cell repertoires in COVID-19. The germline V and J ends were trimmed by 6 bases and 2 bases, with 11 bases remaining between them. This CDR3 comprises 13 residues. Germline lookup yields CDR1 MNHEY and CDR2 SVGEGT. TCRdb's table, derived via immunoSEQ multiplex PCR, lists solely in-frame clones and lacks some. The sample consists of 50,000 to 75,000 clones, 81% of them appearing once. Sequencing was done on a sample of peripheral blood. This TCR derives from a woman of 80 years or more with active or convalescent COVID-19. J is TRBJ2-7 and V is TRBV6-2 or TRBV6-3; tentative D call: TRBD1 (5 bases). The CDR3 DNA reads TGTGCCAGCAGCCAACTGACAGCCTACGAGCAGTACTTC. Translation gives CASSQLTAYEQYF.